The 15 T cell receptor beta chains listed next were all sequenced from one sample in a study of blood T cell repertoires in COVID-19 (dated by TCRdb to 2020 to 2021). Library creation used the immunoSEQ multiplex PCR assay. What TCRdb holds here is the immuneACCESS table cut down to in-frame rearrangements. Part of the clones is not present; checked against another copy, under half of the missing clones reflect an unresolved V gene, and the others are unexplained. Recorded for this sample are roughly 150,000 clones; around 84% of them occurred a single time. The ten largest account for approximately 5% of the sample. Sequenced input: peripheral blood. The receptors shown here come from a woman in her fifties or sixties with acute or convalescent COVID-19.

The chain couples TRBV6-6 to TRBJ1-1, with D maybe TRBD1 (6 bases). The V end lost 0 bases, the J end lost 3 bases, and 11 bases lay between the germline ends. The CDR3 extends over 15 amino acids. Germline CDR1 and CDR2: MNHNY and SVGAGI (reference sequence). CDR3 sequence reads: CASSYSYRADTEAFF. The CDR3 bases are TGTGCCAGCAGTTACTCCTACAGGGCCGACACTGAAGCTTTCTTT.

CDR3 in amino acids: CSVDQTSGEETQYF. CDR3 in DNA: TGCAGCGTTGATCAAACTAGCGGGGAAGAGACCCAGTACTTC. The V and J genes are TRBV29-1 and TRBJ2-5; 10 bases are a match to TRBD2. The V gene end was trimmed by 3 bases and the J gene end by 3 bases; junction bases not matched to a gene: 4. Germline lookup yields CDR1 SQVTM and CDR2 ANQGSEA. This CDR3 has 14 residues.

The chain is built from TRBV30 and TRBJ1-1, with 7 bases matching TRBD1. Germline lookup yields CDR1 GTSNPN and CDR2 SVGIG (reference sequence). Trimming took 4 bases from V and 7 from J; bases not matched to a gene: 9. CDR3 length: 13 amino acids. CDR3 DNA: TGTGCCTGGATGAGGACAGGACTCTATGAAGCTTTCTTT. Its protein product is CAWMRTGLYEAFF.

The CDR3 DNA is TGTGCCAGCAGCTTAGACCGAGGAGGGGATGAAAAACTGTTTTTT. This translates into CASSLDRGGDEKLFF. This chain links TRBV11-1 with TRBJ1-4; the D gene is possibly TRBD1 (5 bases). CDR3 length: 15 residues. Trimming shortened V by 1 base and J by 6 bases, and 12 bases separated the two germline ends. Germline loops: CDR1 SGHAT, CDR2 FQDESV (reference sequence).

The chain combines TRBV3-1 (or the pseudogene TRBV3-2) with TRBJ1-2, with D possibly matching TRBD1 (5 bases). The V gene lost 7 bases and the J gene lost 7 bases, with 25 bases spanning the gap. Germline CDR1 LGHDT, CDR2 YNNKEL (reference sequence). The CDR3 is made up of 16 amino acids. The CDR3 here is CASKVGGAGSDGGYTF. The CDR3 region has the DNA TGTGCCAGCAAGGTGGGGGGTGCCGGATCCGACGGTGGCTACACCTTC.

The genes are TRBV7-2 and TRBJ2-2; TRBD2 matches at 8 bases. CDR3 length equals 19 residues. CDR1 is SGHTA and CDR2 is FQGNSA in the germline V gene. Germline trimming cut 2 bases from V and 4 bases from J; bases unmatched to any gene: 15. CDR3 nucleotide sequence: TGTGCCAGCAGCTTAAAGTCGATGGGGCTAGCGGGCTTCACCGGGGAGCTGTTTTTT. As protein: CASSLKSMGLAGFTGELFF.

The rearrangement uses TRBV5-1 and TRBJ1-4, with 9 bases aligning to TRBD1. Germline assignment: CDR1 SGHRS and CDR2 YFSETQ. The CDR3 is 13 residues long. V lost 8 bases, J lost 6 bases, and 5 bases stayed unmatched. For the CDR3, the DNA is TGCGCCAGTACGTGGGACAGGGATGAAAAACTGTTTTTT. This sequence encodes CASTWDRDEKLFF.

The V and J genes are TRBV2 and TRBJ2-7, with 9 positions matching TRBD1. With 6 bases clipped from V and 3 bases from J, the junction kept 15 bases outside the gene matches. The CDR3 length is 17 residues. Per germline, CDR1 SNHLY and CDR2 FYNNEI. The CDR3 nucleotides read TGTGCCAGCAGACCACCCGGGACAGGGCCCCGGGACTACGAGCAGTACTTC. Translating it yields CASRPPGTGPRDYEQYF. Variable domain in full (rest from reference TRBV2 and TRBJ2-7): EPEVTQTPSHQVTQMGQEVILRCVPISNHLYFYWYRQILGQKVEFLVSFYNNEISEKSEIFDDQFSVERPDGSNFTLKIRSTKLEDSAMYFCASRPPGTGPRDYEQYFGPGTRLTVT.

The rearrangement links TRBV7-9 to TRBJ1-4; D unresolved. V lost 5 bases to trimming and J lost 8 bases, with 15 bases between them. Germline CDR1 SEHNR, CDR2 FQNEAQ (reference sequence). The CDR3 runs to 14 residues. CDR3: CASSLTSVEEKLFF. The CDR3 coding sequence is TGTGCCAGCAGCCTGACAAGTGTTGAGGAAAAACTGTTTTTT. The complete variable domain, with remaining parts taken from reference TRBV7-9 and TRBJ1-4, reads DTGVSQNPRHKITKRGQNVTFRCDPISEHNRLYWYRQTLGQGPEFLTYFQNEAQLEKSRLLSDRFSAERPKGSFSTLEIQRTEQGDSAMYLCASSLTSVEEKLFFGSGTQLSVL.

The V gene is TRBV6-5, the J gene TRBJ1-1; D is perhaps TRBD1 (5 bases). From germline, CDR1 is MNHEY and CDR2 SVGAGI. V lost 0 bases and J lost 4, with 15 bases in between. CDR3 length: 16 residues. The CDR3 DNA reads TGTGCCAGCAGTTACTCGATTGGGGGGGTGGGCACTGAAGCTTTCTTT. Its translation is CASSYSIGGVGTEAFF.

V is TRBV4-3 and J is TRBJ1-2; TRBD1 aligns across 7 bases. This CDR3 region has 14 residues. The germline V gene has CDR1 LGHNA and CDR2 YSLEER. Losses at the gene ends were 0 bases for V and 4 bases for J; bases not matched to a gene: 2. CDR3 amino acids: CASSQETGTYGYTF. The CDR3 DNA sequence: TGCGCCAGCAGCCAAGAGACAGGGACCTATGGCTACACCTTC.

This sequence joins TRBV7-9 and TRBJ1-1; D not certain. The CDR3 has 15 amino acids. The germline gives CDR1 SEHNR, CDR2 FQNEAQ (reference sequence). Trimming pared 5 bases from V and 3 bases from J, leaving 16 bases between. CDR3 amino acids: CASSVSALRDTEAFF. DNA for the CDR3: TGTGCCAGCAGCGTAAGCGCTCTTCGGGACACTGAAGCTTTCTTT.

The gene calls are TRBV10-3 and TRBJ1-1, with 8 bases identical to TRBD1. J lost 5 bases, V lost 6 bases, and 5 bases had no gene match. Per the germline V gene, CDR1 is ENHRY and CDR2 is SYGVKD. The CDR3 consists of 13 residues. This CDR3 reads CAIRMDRETEAFF. The CDR3 DNA reads TGTGCCATCAGGATGGACAGGGAGACTGAAGCTTTCTTT.

The chain uses TRBV3-1 (or the pseudogene TRBV3-2) and TRBJ2-5, with 8 bases matching TRBD2. The V and J ends lost 4 bases and 3 bases, in that order; junction bases with no gene match: 1. This CDR3 is 13 amino acids long. CDR1 is LGHDT, CDR2 YNNKEL, per germline (reference sequence). The CDR3 spells CASSPTSEETQYF. CDR3 DNA sequence: TGTGCCAGCAGCCCGACTAGCGAAGAGACCCAGTACTTC.

This chain links TRBV19 with TRBJ2-5, with 8 bases fitting TRBD1. The germline V gene encodes CDR1 LNHDA and CDR2 SQIVND (reference sequence). After removal of 6 bases from V and 3 bases from J, the junction contained 3 bases not matched to a gene. The CDR3 spans 13 residues. CDR3 protein: CASRMTGEETQYF. Written as DNA, the CDR3 is TGTGCCAGTAGGATGACAGGGGAAGAGACCCAGTACTTC.